This entry lists 23 T cell receptor beta chains sequenced from one sample in a study of T cells expressing NK-cell markers. TCRdb processed the 5' RACE reads again and assigns one entry to each CDR3 protein, with no DNA. This sample's clone table lists about 550,000 distinct CDR3 sequences. Source material: blood T cells: a sorted CD56 or NKG2C T cell subset, CD4+ or CD8+ T cells, or bulk PBMC T cells (not recorded which). The receptors derive from a man between 18 and 35 years old in good health.

The chain combines TRBV6-1 with TRBJ1-5; TCRdb's D call, TRBD1, is unchecked because there is no DNA. The CDR3 runs to 15 residues. Per the germline V gene, CDR1 is MNHNS and CDR2 is SASEGT. The CDR3 region is CASPGTGHSNQPQHF.

The chain links TRBV12-3 or TRBV12-4 to TRBJ2-3; the TCRdb D gene call, TRBD1, has no DNA to confirm it. The CDR3 has 17 amino acids. This CDR3 is CASSSRRRGEVVVAQYF.

This sequence joins TRBV11-2 and TRBJ2-7; lacking DNA, the TRBD2 call made by TCRdb goes unchecked. In germline, CDR1 is SGHAT, CDR2 FQNNGV. There are 19 residues in the CDR3. The CDR3 reads CASSSRRLAGGPSSYEQYF.

The gene calls are TRBV6-2 or TRBV6-3 and TRBJ2-1. Germline V gives CDR1 MNHEY, CDR2 SVGEGT. The CDR3 loop spans 13 amino acids. CDR3: CASSLFDRREQFF.

CDR3 loop: CASSLKGVGTQYF. This chain links TRBV7-3 with TRBJ2-5; the D call from TCRdb, TRBD1, cannot be confirmed without DNA. Germline CDR1 is SGHTA and CDR2 is FQGTGA. The CDR3 length is 13 residues.

The chain uses TRBV7-9 and TRBJ2-1. The CDR3 is 16 residues long. Germline V gives CDR1 SEHNR, CDR2 FQNEAQ (reference sequence). Here the CDR3 reads CASSGAVTAYPKEQFF.

The chain uses TRBV6-2 or TRBV6-3 and TRBJ2-1; no DNA is available, so the TRBD2 call from TCRdb remains unchecked. Germline values: CDR1 MNHEY, CDR2 SVGEGT. The CDR3 is 15 amino acids. The CDR3 protein is CASSYGGGNYNEQFF.

V and J are TRBV16 and TRBJ1-1; as DNA is missing, the TRBD1 call by TCRdb cannot be tested. The CDR3 has 13 residues. In germline, CDR1 is KGHSY, CDR2 FQNENV. The CDR3 sequence is CASSPYQGTEAFF.

CDR3 amino acids: CASSWNRGAYEQYF. The chain joins TRBV7-2 to TRBJ2-7; TCRdb selects TRBD1, and the lack of DNA leaves this call unchecked. Germline V gene data show CDR1 as SGHTA and CDR2 as FQGNSA. CDR3 length: 14 residues.

The chain uses TRBV20-1 and TRBJ2-2. Per the germline V gene, CDR1 is DFQATT and CDR2 is SNEGSKA (reference sequence). The CDR3 totals 14 residues. CDR3 in amino acids: CSASSRMRTGELFF.

This chain links TRBV20-1 with TRBJ2-2. This CDR3 is built from 14 residues. Germline V gene lookup returns CDR1 DFQATT and CDR2 SNEGSKA (reference sequence). CDR3 protein: CSARSPSGTGELFF.

J is TRBJ2-2 and V is TRBV7-8. The CDR3 consists of 16 residues. CDR1 SGHVS and CDR2 FQNEAQ come from the germline V gene. The CDR3 sequence: CASSFLAAVNTGELFF.

The chain recombines TRBV15 with TRBJ2-2. CDR1 and CDR2 (germline): LNHNV, YYDKDF (reference sequence). There are 13 residues in the CDR3. CDR3 sequence: CATTLTLPGELFF.

The V gene is TRBV7-6, the J gene TRBJ2-5; TCRdb selects TRBD2, and the lack of DNA leaves this call unchecked. CDR3 size: 15 residues. CDR1 is SGHVS, CDR2 FNYEAQ, per germline. CDR3 amino acids: CASSPVTSAQETQYF.

The CDR3 reads CSTSRTAAETQYF. The chain employs TRBV29-1 and TRBJ2-5; TCRdb designates TRBD1, a call that cannot be tested without DNA. This CDR3 has 13 amino acids. Germline-derived CDR1 and CDR2 are SQVTM and ANQGSEA.

The rearrangement joins TRBV9 to TRBJ2-3; TCRdb picks TRBD2, but there is no DNA to check that call. CDR3 length equals 16 residues. Germline CDR1 SGDLS, CDR2 YYNGEE. CDR3: CASSVTSGRAADTQYF.

V and J are TRBV20-1 and TRBJ2-5; no DNA is available, so the TRBD2 call from TCRdb remains unchecked. The CDR3 length is 15 residues. CDR1 DFQATT and CDR2 SNEGSKA come from the germline V gene (reference sequence). The CDR3 sequence: CSASGRREDQETQYF.

The rearrangement uses TRBV12-3 or TRBV12-4 and TRBJ2-2; TCRdb returns TRBD1, unconfirmable since there is no DNA. CDR3 length: 17 residues. The CDR3: CASSLPGQVFNTGELFF.

This sequence joins TRBV5-1 and TRBJ2-7; TCRdb gives TRBD1 as the D gene, but with no DNA this cannot be confirmed. This CDR3 has 17 residues. Per the germline V gene, CDR1 is SGHRS and CDR2 is YFSETQ. The CDR3 is CASSPGKQGQGGYEQYF.

The chain couples TRBV14 to TRBJ2-1; TCRdb calls TRBD2, which cannot be checked without DNA. The CDR3 totals 16 residues. CDR1 is SGHDN and CDR2 is FVKESK in the germline V gene. The CDR3 loop reads CASSRLLAGFYNEQFF.

The chain couples TRBV24-1 to TRBJ2-1; the D call from TCRdb, TRBD2, cannot be confirmed without DNA. Germline CDR1 and CDR2: KGHDR and SFDVKD. The CDR3 consists of 14 residues. CDR3 sequence reads: CATSDRRKPPEQFF.

This sequence joins TRBV4-3 and TRBJ2-7; TCRdb returns TRBD2, unconfirmable since there is no DNA. The CDR3 contains 15 residues. The V gene's germline CDR1 is LGHNA and CDR2 YSLEER. CDR3 protein: CASSQVALNSYEQYF.

The V and J genes are TRBV19 and TRBJ1-2. The CDR3 totals 13 residues. Germline CDR1 reads LNHDA; CDR2 reads SQIVND (reference sequence). This CDR3 is CASSILELGGYTF.